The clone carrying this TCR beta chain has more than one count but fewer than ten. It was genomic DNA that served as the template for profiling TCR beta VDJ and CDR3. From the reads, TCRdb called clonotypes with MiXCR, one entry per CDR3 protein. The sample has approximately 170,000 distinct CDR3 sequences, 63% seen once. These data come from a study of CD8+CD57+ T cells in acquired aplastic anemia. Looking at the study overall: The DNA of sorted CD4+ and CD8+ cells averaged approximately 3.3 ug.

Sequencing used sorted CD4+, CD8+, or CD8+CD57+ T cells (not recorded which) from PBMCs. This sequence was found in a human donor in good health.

In nucleotides, the CDR3 is TGCAGCGTTGGGTGGGAGACCCAGTACTTC. This codes for CSVGWETQYF. The V gene is TRBV29-1, the J gene TRBJ2-5, with no clear D. V lost 4 bases and J 5 bases, leaving 5 bases between the germline ends. Per germline, CDR1 SQVTM and CDR2 ANQGSEA. The CDR3 contains 10 residues.